Below are 2 T cell receptor beta chains sequenced from a single sample in a study of blood T cell repertoires in COVID-19. Libraries were prepared by immunoSEQ multiplex PCR; TCRdb keeps only in-frame clonotypes and omits some of them. This sample has 10,000 to 14,000 clones, with 75% to 90% found just once. The sample was peripheral blood. The receptors come from a human donor in a cohort sampled during active COVID-19.

This chain connects TRBV6-4 to TRBJ1-2; D not resolved. Germline CDR1 reads MRHNA; CDR2 reads SNTAGT. The CDR3 is 14 residues long. V lost 2 bases and J lost 0, with 7 bases in between. The CDR3 here is CASSDQATNYGYTF. The CDR3, as DNA: TGTGCCAGCAGTGACCAGGCAACTAACTATGGCTACACCTTC.

The V gene is TRBV7-9, the J gene TRBJ1-3; D uncertain. CDR3 length: 13 amino acids. Trimming pared 7 bases from V and 4 bases from J, leaving 11 bases between. From germline, CDR1 is SEHNR and CDR2 FQNEAQ (reference sequence). The CDR3 region is CASNDSKGNTIYF. CDR3 sequence (DNA): TGTGCCAGCAACGACTCGAAGGGAAACACCATATATTTT. The whole variable domain, filled in from reference TRBV7-9 and TRBJ1-3, reads DTGVSQNPRHKITKRGQNVTFRCDPISEHNRLYWYRQTLGQGPEFLTYFQNEAQLEKSRLLSDRFSAERPKGSFSTLEIQRTEQGDSAMYLCASNDSKGNTIYFGEGSWLTVV.